This TCR beta chain appears in the sequencing data of a study of a mutant IDH1 vaccine in newly diagnosed glioma. CDR1 is KGHSH and CDR2 is LQKENI in the germline V gene. V shed 6 bases and J shed 3 bases, with 14 bases lying between them. The CDR3 runs 14 residues. Stated time point: week 5, during vaccination. Each dose of the vaccine consisted of 300 ug of mutant IDH1 20-mer peptide, with topical imiquimod. Using immunoSEQ multiplex PCR, the repertoire was profiled, and TCRdb retains in-frame clones only, with some absent. The sample holds 75,000 to 80,000 clones, roughly 91% seen once. Concerning this clone itself: The antigen is undetermined.

This sample comprised PBMCs, obtained from a glioma patient whose treatment included an IDH1 peptide vaccine. This clonotype was obtained from a woman aged 45-59 years with glioma. The rearrangement links TRBV18 to TRBJ1-2; maybe TRBD1 (5 bases). The CDR3 bases are TGTGCCAGCTCCCTTCGCGGGACCTACTATGGCTACACCTTC. As protein: CASSLRGTYYGYTF.